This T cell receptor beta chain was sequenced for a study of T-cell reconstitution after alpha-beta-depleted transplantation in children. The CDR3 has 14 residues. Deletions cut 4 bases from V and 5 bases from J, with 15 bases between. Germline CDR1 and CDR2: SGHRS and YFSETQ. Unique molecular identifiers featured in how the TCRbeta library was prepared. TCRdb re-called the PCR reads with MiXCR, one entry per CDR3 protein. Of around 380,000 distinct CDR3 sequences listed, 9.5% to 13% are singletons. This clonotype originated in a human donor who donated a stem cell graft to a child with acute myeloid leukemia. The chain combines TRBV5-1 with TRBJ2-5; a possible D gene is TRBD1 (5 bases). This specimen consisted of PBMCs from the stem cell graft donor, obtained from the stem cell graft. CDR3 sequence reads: CASSPLTQEETQYF. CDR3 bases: TGCGCCAGCAGCCCTCTGACACAGGAGGAGACCCAGTACTTC.